This entry concerns a single T cell receptor beta chain. Its antigen is unidentified. This sample is drawn from a study of response to subunit inactivated influenza vaccine. Study-wide results and limits: Authors suggested seasonal influenza vaccinations each recruit few new T cells.

TCRdb passed the RT-PCR reads through MiXCR, listing each CDR3 protein once. The data contain about 500,000 distinct CDR3 sequences, approximately 15% of them singletons. Germline CDR1 reads DFQATT; CDR2 reads SNEGSKA (reference sequence). Trimming stripped 5 bases from V and 10 bases from J, with 12 bases between. This CDR3 has 11 residues. Material: CD4+ T cells sorted from PBMCs, obtained roughly 24 months after vaccination. This TCR came from a man aged 50-75 years who received an inactivated influenza vaccine. The rearrangement joins TRBV20-1 to TRBJ2-1, with a weak D call TRBD1 (5 bases). The CDR3 DNA is TGCAGTGCTGAAGACAGCAGCGAGCAGTTCTTC. Its translation: CSAEDSSEQFF.